Below, one T cell receptor beta chain is given with its context. This clone came up a few times. Its antigen specificity is not known. Qualities for individual bases were not recorded, and no much larger clone is one base off. This specimen belongs to a study of control samples from healthy donors and cancer patients (dated by TCRdb to 2018 to 2021). To prepare the library, the immunoSEQ multiplex PCR assay was applied. Entries here come from immuneACCESS through TCRdb and include only in-frame sequences with V and J called. Some clones fail to appear in such tables; in the studies checked, an unresolved V gene covers under half of the shortfall, and the cause of the remainder is unknown. This sample lists some 79,000 clones; about 90% were detected once. 3% to 4.5% of the sample belongs to the ten largest clones. Taken from the germline V gene, the CDR1 and CDR2 loops are WSHSY and SAAADI. Trimming accounts for 4 bases at V and 6 bases at J, while the number of junction bases matched to no gene is 6. The CDR3 runs 13 residues from the cysteine to the phenylalanine. Only the CDR3 portion is preserved as DNA: 39 bases, with reading frame beginning at the first base.

This chain is built from TRBV10-2 and TRBJ2-7, with TRBD2 identical over 7 junction bases. Sequences were obtained from blood. This receptor was identified in a woman aged 50 to 60 in good health. This receptor carries the CDR3 CASSVPSSGEQYF. At the DNA level, the sequence is TGCGCCAGCAGTGTCCCATCTAGCGGCGAGCAGTACTTC.